The source of this TCR beta chain is a study of T-cell memory formation after mild COVID-19. Looking at the study overall: The study found TCR clusters largely donor specific. Study results and caveats: Researchers report contracting CD4+ clones mostly in CM and EM, with CD8+ clones in EMRA. Among clones contracting day 15 to 85, CD4/CD8 was balanced, whereas later expanders leaned CD4+.

The CDR3 runs 17 residues. Germline V lookup: CDR1 SGHAT, CDR2 FQNNGV. V shed 4 bases, J shed 6 bases, and the junction held 11 bases outside the gene matches. This clonotype was seen a handful of times. Its antigen remains unknown. cDNA libraries for TCR alpha and TCR beta, carrying sample barcodes and UMIs, came from 5'RACE with constant-segment primers. TCRdb reprocessed the 5' RACE reads via MiXCR and lists one record per CDR3 protein. The data show almost 550,000 distinct CDR3 sequences, roughly 20% seen once. V usage is TRBV11-2 and J usage is TRBJ2-3, with 12 bases identical to TRBD2. This clonotype originated in an adult woman who had mild COVID-19 (a few samples of this study predate the infection). Cell type and time point are not known. Sequenced sample: PBMCs or a T cell subset sorted from them (not recorded which). The CDR3 here is CASSSRALAGGPDTQYF. The CDR3 DNA is TGTGCCAGCAGCTCCCGGGCCCTAGCGGGGGGGCCCGATACGCAGTATTTT.